These T cell receptor beta chains were read from a single sample in a study of blood T cell repertoires in COVID-19. Clones were read by immunoSEQ multiplex PCR, and TCRdb kept only the in-frame ones, dropping some. The sample comprises fewer than 600,000 clones, about 91% of which are singletons, and roughly 0.84% rests with the top ten. Sequenced input: peripheral blood. The receptors originated from a man younger than 35 with COVID-19, enrolled during active disease. CDR3s include the opening cysteine and the closing phenylalanine or tryptophan. The D gene is left open where the match is weak. The size field is filled for only some rows; it gives once, few, many or a size class.

clone size: -; J gene: TRBJ1-1; V gene: TRBV5-1; D gene: -; CDR3 DNA: TGCGCCAGCAGCCCTCTCGGCAGGGAGAACACTGAAGCTTTCTTT; CDR3 protein: CASSPLGRENTEAFF
clone size: -; J gene: TRBJ1-3; V gene: TRBV24-1; D gene: -; CDR3 DNA: TGTGCCACCAGTGATTTGAACGGGGGCTCTGGAAACACCATATATTTT; CDR3 protein: CATSDLNGGSGNTIYF
clone size: -; J gene: TRBJ2-7; V gene: TRBV6-5; D gene: TRBD2; CDR3 DNA: TGTGCCAGCAGTTCCCTCTATAGCGGGGGCAACTACGAGCAGTACTTC; CDR3 protein: CASSSLYSGGNYEQYF
clone size: -; J gene: TRBJ2-7; V gene: TRBV7-3; D gene: TRBD2; CDR3 DNA: TGTGCCAGCAGCGAAACCGGGACTAGCAACGCAAACGAGCAGTACTTC; CDR3 protein: CASSETGTSNANEQYF
clone size: few; J gene: TRBJ1-2; V gene: TRBV19; D gene: -; CDR3 DNA: TGTGCCAGTAACCCAGACAGCAACTATGGCTACACCTTC; CDR3 protein: CASNPDSNYGYTF
clone size: -; J gene: TRBJ2-7; V gene: TRBV5-6; D gene: -; CDR3 DNA: TGTGCCAGCAGCCCCCAGGGCTACGAGCAGTACTTC; CDR3 protein: CASSPQGYEQYF
clone size: few; J gene: TRBJ2-2; V gene: TRBV19; D gene: -; CDR3 DNA: TGTGCCAGTAGTATAGTCGTTGCGAACACCGGGGAGCTGTTTTTT; CDR3 protein: CASSIVVANTGELFF
clone size: -; J gene: TRBJ1-6; V gene: TRBV19; D gene: TRBD1; CDR3 DNA: TGTGCCAGTAGTCTCAGACAGGGAATGAAGAATTCACCCCTCCACTTT; CDR3 protein: CASSLRQGMKNSPLHF
clone size: -; J gene: TRBJ2-7; V gene: TRBV6-5; D gene: TRBD1; CDR3 DNA: TGTGCCAGCAGGGGGAGAGGGGGCCCGTTTGAGCAGTACTTC; CDR3 protein: CASRGRGGPFEQYF
clone size: once; J gene: TRBJ2-1; V gene: TRBV9; D gene: -; CDR3 DNA: TGTGCCAGCAGCGTAGGGTCTAGCGAGAATGAGCAGTTCTTC; CDR3 protein: CASSVGSSENEQFF